This T cell receptor beta chain originates from a study of technical replicates of blood from a handful of donors. Using immunoSEQ multiplex PCR, the repertoire was profiled, and TCRdb retains in-frame clones only, with some absent. In the table there are about 59,000 clones, 93% of which are singletons. V trimming: 1 base; J trimming: 11 bases; junction bases outside the gene matches: 2. From germline, CDR1 is SGHTA and CDR2 FQGNSA. There are 12 residues in the CDR3. The J gene is TRBJ2-1, the V gene TRBV7-2, with TRBD1 identical over 7 bases. The receptor was derived from a human donor in good health. Some clones in this sample may be carry-over from other donors' samples. Sequenced input: PBMCs. The CDR3: CASSLEGQQQFF. As DNA, the CDR3 is TGTGCCAGCAGCTTAGAGGGACAGCAGCAGTTCTTC.